The clone carrying this TCR beta chain was picked up many times. The sample originates from a study of blood T cell repertoires in COVID-19. Losses at the gene ends were 5 bases for V and 2 bases for J; bases not matched to a gene: 8. The CDR3 consists of 16 residues. The germline gives CDR1 SGHAT, CDR2 FQNNGV. The data were produced by immunoSEQ multiplex PCR, yet TCRdb's version contains in-frame clones alone and is incomplete. This table has 200,000 to 250,000 clones, approximately 87% appearing once. V gene TRBV11-2 combines with J gene TRBJ1-5; the match to TRBD1 covers 8 bases. The source of this sequence is a man in his 60s who had recovered from COVID-19. Material for sequencing was peripheral blood. CDR3 sequence reads: CASSPGGRGGNQPQHF. For the CDR3, the DNA is TGTGCCAGCAGCCCAGGGGGCAGGGGAGGCAATCAGCCCCAGCATTTT.